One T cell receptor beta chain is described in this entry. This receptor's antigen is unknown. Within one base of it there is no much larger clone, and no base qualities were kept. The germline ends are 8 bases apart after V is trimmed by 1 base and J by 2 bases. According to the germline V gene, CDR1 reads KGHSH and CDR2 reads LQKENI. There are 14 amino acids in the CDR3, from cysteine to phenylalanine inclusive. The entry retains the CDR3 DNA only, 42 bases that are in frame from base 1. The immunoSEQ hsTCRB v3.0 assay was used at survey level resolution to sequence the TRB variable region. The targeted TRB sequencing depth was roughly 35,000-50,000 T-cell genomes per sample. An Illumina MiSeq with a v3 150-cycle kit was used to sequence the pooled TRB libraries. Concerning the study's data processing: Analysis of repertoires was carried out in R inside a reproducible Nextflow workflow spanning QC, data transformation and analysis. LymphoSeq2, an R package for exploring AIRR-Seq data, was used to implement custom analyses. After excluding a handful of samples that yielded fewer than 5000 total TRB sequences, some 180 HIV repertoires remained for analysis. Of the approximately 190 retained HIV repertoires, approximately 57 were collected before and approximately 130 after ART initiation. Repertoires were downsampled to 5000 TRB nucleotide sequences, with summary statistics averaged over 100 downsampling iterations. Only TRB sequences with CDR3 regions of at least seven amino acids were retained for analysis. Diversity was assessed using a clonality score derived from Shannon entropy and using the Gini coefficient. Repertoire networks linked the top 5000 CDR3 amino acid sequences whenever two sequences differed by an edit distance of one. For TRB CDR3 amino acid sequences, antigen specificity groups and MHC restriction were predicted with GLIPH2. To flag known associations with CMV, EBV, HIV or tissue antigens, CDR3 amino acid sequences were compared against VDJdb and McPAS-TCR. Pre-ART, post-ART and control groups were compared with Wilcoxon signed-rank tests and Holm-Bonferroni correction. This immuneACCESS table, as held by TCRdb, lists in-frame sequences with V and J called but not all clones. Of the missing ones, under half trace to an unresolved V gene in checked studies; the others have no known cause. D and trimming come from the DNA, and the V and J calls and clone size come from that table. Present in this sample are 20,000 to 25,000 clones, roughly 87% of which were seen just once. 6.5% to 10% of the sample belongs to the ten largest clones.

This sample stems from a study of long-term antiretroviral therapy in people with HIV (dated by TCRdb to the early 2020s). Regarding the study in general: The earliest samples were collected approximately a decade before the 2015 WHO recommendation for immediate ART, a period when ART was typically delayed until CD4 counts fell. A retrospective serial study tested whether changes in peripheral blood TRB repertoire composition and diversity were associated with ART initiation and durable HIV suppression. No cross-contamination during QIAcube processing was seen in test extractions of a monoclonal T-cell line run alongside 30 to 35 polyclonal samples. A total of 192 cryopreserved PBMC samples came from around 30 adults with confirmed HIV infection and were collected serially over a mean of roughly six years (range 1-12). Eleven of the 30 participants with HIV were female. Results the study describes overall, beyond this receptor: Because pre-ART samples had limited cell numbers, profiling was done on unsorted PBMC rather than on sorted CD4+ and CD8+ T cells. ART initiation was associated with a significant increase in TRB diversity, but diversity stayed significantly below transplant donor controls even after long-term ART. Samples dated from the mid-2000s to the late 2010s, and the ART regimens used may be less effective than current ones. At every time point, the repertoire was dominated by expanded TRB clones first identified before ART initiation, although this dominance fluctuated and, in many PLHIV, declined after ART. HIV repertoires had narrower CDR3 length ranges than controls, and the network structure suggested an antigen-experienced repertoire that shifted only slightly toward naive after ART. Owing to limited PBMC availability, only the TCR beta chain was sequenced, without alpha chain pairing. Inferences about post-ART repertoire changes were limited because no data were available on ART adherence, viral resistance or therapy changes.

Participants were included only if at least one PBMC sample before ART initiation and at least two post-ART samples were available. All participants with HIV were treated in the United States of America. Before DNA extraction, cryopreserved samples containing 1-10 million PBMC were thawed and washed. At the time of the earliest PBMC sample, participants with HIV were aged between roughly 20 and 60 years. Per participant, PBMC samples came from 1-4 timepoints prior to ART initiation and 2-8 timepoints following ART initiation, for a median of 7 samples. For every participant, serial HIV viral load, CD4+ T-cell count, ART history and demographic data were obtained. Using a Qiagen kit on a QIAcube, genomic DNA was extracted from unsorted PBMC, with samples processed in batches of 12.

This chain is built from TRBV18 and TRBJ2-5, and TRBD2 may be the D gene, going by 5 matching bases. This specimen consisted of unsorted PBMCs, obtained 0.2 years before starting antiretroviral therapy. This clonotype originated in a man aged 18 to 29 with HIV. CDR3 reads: CASSPRGLQETQYF. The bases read TGTGCCAGCTCACCACGTGGACTTCAAGAGACCCAGTACTTC.